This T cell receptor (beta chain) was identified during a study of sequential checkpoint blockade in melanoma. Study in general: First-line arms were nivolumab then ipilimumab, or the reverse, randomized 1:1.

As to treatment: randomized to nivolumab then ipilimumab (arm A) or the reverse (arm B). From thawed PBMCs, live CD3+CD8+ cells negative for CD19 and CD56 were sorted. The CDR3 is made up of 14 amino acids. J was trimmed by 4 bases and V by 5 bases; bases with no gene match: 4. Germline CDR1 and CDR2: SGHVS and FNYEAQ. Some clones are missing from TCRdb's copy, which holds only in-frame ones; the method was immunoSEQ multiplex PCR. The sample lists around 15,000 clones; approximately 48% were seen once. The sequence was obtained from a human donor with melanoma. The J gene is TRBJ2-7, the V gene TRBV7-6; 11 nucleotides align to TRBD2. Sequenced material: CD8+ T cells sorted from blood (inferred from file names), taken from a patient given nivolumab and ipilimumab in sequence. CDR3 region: CASSTWTSGYEQYF. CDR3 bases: TGTGCCAGCAGCACCTGGACTAGCGGGTACGAGCAGTACTTC.